A single sample gave rise to the 10 T cell receptor beta chains below, sequenced in a study of cytomegalovirus exposure and HLA in healthy donors. Primers included in the PCR were 60 Vbeta and 13 Jbeta primers. Method: immunoSEQ multiplex PCR; TCRdb's copy keeps in-frame clones and lacks some. The sample has 100,000 to 150,000 clones; over 65% are singletons. Sequences were obtained from PBMCs. The source is a middle-aged man in good health and CMV-seropositive.

V is TRBV19 and J is TRBJ2-3; D gene ambiguous. V gave up 5 bases and J gave up 0 bases, with 12 bases separating them. Looked up from germline, CDR1 is LNHDA and CDR2 is SQIVND (reference sequence). The CDR3 runs 15 residues. The CDR3 DNA follows: TGTGCCAGTAGTGACACCTATCTAAGCACAGATACGCAGTATTTT. Translation: CASSDTYLSTDTQYF.

The rearrangement links TRBV5-1 to TRBJ2-1; 12 bases line up with TRBD2. The CDR3 runs to 15 residues. The ends lost 6 bases at V and 4 bases at J; junction bases unmatched: 5. Germline V CDR1 and CDR2: SGHRS, YFSETQ. Here the CDR3 reads CASIKTSGSYNEQFF. The CDR3 bases are TGCGCCAGCATTAAGACTAGCGGGAGTTACAATGAGCAGTTCTTC.

The chain employs TRBV4-1 and TRBJ2-2; 7 positions agree with TRBD1. This CDR3 contains 15 residues. Germline-derived CDR1 and CDR2 are MGHRA and YSYEKL. V gave up 1 base and J gave up 6 bases; unmatched junction bases: 5. The CDR3 region has the DNA TGCGCCAGCAGCCAAGCCCTGGGACAGCCCGGGGAGCTGTTTTTT. This codes for CASSQALGQPGELFF.

This clone appeared a single time. The CDR3 here is CASSPGDQETQYF. The CDR3 DNA reads as TGTGCCAGCTCACCAGGAGACCAAGAGACCCAGTACTTC. This chain links TRBV18 with TRBJ2-5, with D uncertain. Germline V gives CDR1 KGHSH, CDR2 LQKENI. V was cut by 2 bases and J by 0 bases, with 4 bases left in between. CDR3 length: 13 amino acids.

The J gene is TRBJ2-3, the V gene TRBV2; D is unclear. The CDR3 covers 13 residues. Trimming stripped 4 bases from V and 4 bases from J, with 9 bases between. Germline CDR1 SNHLY, CDR2 FYNNEI. The chain's CDR3 is CASSAGAADTQYF. CDR3 sequence (DNA): TGTGCCAGCAGTGCCGGCGCGGCAGATACGCAGTATTTT. Filled out from reference TRBV2 and TRBJ2-3, the complete variable domain reads EPEVTQTPSHQVTQMGQEVILRCVPISNHLYFYWYRQILGQKVEFLVSFYNNEISEKSEIFDDQFSVERPDGSNFTLKIRSTKLEDSAMYFCASSAGAADTQYFGPGTRLTVL.

This clone showed up just once. The V gene is TRBV4-1, the J gene TRBJ2-2; D uncertain. V shed 4 bases and J shed 4 bases, with 10 bases lying between them. The CDR3 runs 14 residues. Germline lookup yields CDR1 MGHRA and CDR2 YSYEKL. CDR3 sequence reads: CASSLERLTGELFF. In DNA, the CDR3 is TGCGCCAGCAGCCTGGAGAGACTCACCGGGGAGCTGTTTTTT.

The table lists this clone with a count of one. The J gene is TRBJ1-4, the V gene TRBV28; 10 bases are a match to TRBD1. Germline CDR1 MDHEN, CDR2 SYDVKM. V was clipped by 5 bases and J by 5 bases; unmatched bases: 8. The CDR3 consists of 16 residues. DNA for the CDR3: TGTGCCAGCAGTCGTACCGGGACAGGGGTGAATGAAAAACTGTTTTTT. It specifies CASSRTGTGVNEKLFF.

The chain links TRBV19 to TRBJ1-5; D unclear. The CDR3 loop spans 14 amino acids. V was cut by 5 bases and J by 4 bases, with 12 bases left in between. CDR1 LNHDA and CDR2 SQIVND come from the germline V gene (reference sequence). The CDR3 bases are TGTGCCAGTAGTCCAGTTTCTTATAATCAGCCCCAGCATTTT. This gives the protein CASSPVSYNQPQHF. The full variable domain, rest sourced from reference TRBV19 and TRBJ1-5, is DGGITQSPKYLFRKEGQNVTLSCEQNLNHDAMYWYRQDPGQGLRLIYYSQIVNDFQKGDIAEGYSVSREKKESFPLTVTSAQKNPTAFYLCASSPVSYNQPQHFGDGTRLSIL.

The V and J genes are TRBV19 and TRBJ2-7, with unresolved D. Looked up from germline, CDR1 is LNHDA and CDR2 is SQIVND (reference sequence). V dropped 1 base and J dropped 5 bases, with 6 bases sitting between them. This CDR3 comprises 12 residues. The CDR3, as DNA: TGTGCCAGTAGTATAGTGTTAGACGAGCAGTACTTC. Translating gives CASSIVLDEQYF.

The chain couples TRBV27 to TRBJ2-1, with D possibly TRBD2 on 6 matching bases. The CDR3 extends over 15 amino acids. Per the germline V gene, CDR1 is MNHEY and CDR2 is SMNVEV (reference sequence). The V gene lost 6 bases and the J gene lost 7 bases, with 19 bases spanning the gap. The CDR3 DNA reads as TGTGCCAGCAGCCGCCGGGGGAGTCTGGGGAATGAGCAGTTCTTC. It is translated as CASSRRGSLGNEQFF.